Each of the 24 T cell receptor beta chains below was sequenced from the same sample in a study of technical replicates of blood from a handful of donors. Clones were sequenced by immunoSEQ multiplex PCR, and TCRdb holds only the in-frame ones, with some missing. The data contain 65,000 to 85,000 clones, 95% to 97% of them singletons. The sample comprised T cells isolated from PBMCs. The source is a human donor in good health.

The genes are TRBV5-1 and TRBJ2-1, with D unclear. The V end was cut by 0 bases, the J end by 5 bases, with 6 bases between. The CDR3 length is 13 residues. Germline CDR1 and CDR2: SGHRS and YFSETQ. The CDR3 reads CASSLGPNNEQFF. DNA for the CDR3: TGCGCCAGCAGCTTGGGGCCAAACAATGAGCAGTTCTTC.

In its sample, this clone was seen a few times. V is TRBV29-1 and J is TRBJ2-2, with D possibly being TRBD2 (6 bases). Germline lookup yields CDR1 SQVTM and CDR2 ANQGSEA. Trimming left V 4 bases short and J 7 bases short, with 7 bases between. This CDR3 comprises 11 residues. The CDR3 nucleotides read TGCAGCGTTGGGAGGGGCGGGGAGCTGTTTTTT. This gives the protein CSVGRGGELFF.

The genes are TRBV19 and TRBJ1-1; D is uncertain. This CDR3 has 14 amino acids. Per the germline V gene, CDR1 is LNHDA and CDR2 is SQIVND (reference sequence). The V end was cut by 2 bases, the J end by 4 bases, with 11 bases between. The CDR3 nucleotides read TGTGCCAGTAGTATAATAGTATTTGGCACTGAAGCTTTCTTT. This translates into CASSIIVFGTEAFF.

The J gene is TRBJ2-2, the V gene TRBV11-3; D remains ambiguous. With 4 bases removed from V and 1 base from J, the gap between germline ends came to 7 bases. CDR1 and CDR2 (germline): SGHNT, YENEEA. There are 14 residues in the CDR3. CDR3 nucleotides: TGTGCCAGCAGCTCGGCAGGGAACACCGGGGAGCTGTTTTTT. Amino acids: CASSSAGNTGELFF.

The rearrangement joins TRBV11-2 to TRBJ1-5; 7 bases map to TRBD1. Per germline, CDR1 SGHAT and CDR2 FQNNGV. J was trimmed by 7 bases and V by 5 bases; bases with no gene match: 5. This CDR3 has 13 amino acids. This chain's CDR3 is CASSPEGAQPQHF. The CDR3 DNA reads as TGTGCCAGCAGCCCAGAGGGGGCCCAGCCCCAGCATTTT.

CDR3: CASSLDSMNTEAFF. CDR3 nucleotides: TGTGCCAGCAGCCTTGACAGCATGAACACTGAAGCTTTCTTT. V is TRBV5-6 and J is TRBJ1-1; D may be TRBD1 (5 bases). Between the trimmed V and J ends, which lost 4 bases and 0 bases, there was a span of 10 bases. This CDR3 spans 14 amino acids. Per the germline V gene, CDR1 is SGHDT and CDR2 is YYEEEE.

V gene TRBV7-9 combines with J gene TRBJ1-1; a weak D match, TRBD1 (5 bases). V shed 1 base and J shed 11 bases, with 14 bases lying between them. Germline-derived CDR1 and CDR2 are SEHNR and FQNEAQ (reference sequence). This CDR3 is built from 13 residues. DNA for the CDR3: TGTGCCAGCAGCTTAGTAACAGGTTTCAGGGCTTTCTTT. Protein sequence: CASSLVTGFRAFF.

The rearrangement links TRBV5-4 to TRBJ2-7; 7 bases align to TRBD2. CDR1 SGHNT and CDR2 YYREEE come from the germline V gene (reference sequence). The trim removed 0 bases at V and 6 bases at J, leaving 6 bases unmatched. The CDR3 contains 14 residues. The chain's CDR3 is CASSLEAGPLEQYF. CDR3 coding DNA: TGTGCCAGCAGCTTGGAAGCGGGACCCCTCGAGCAGTACTTC.

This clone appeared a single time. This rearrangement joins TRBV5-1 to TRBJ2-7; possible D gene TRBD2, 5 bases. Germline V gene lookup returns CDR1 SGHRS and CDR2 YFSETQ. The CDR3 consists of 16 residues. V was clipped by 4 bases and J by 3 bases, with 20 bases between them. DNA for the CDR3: TGCGCCAGCAGCATTCGTGGGAGCGGAGTACTCTACGAGCAGTACTTC. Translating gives CASSIRGSGVLYEQYF.

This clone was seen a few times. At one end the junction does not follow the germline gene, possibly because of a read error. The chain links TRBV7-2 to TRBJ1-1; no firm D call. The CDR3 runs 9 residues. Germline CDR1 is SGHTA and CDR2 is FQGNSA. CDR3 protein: CASSLVALF. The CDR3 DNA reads TGTGCCAGCAGCTTAGTGGCTCTCTTT.

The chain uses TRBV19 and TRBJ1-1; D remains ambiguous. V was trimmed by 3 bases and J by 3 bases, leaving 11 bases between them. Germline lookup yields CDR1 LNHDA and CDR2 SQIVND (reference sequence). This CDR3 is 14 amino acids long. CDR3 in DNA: TGTGCCAGTAGTATGGATGAGGAGTACACTGAAGCTTTCTTT. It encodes CASSMDEEYTEAFF.

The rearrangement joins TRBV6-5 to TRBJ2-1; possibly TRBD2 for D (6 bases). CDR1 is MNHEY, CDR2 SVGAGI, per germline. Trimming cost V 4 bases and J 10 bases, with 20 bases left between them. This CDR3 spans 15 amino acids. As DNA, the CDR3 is TGTGCCAGCAGTTCCCGGGGGACCGGGAACAGCGAGCAGTTCTTC. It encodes CASSSRGTGNSEQFF.

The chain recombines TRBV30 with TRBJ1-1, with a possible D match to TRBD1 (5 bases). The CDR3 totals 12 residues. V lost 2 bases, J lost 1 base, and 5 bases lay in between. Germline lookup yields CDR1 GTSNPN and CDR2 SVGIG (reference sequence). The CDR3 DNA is TGTGCCTGGAGTCAGGGGAACACTGAAGCTTTCTTT. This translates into CAWSQGNTEAFF.

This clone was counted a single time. The CDR3 DNA sequence: TGCAGCGTTGTCAACCCCGCTTTTAGCACCGGGGAGCTGTTTTTT. This codes for CSVVNPAFSTGELFF. The chain has TRBV29-1 and TRBJ2-2; D uncertain. Trimming removed 4 bases at V and 4 bases at J, with 16 bases between. The CDR3 sequence is 15 residues long. Germline V gives CDR1 SQVTM, CDR2 ANQGSEA.

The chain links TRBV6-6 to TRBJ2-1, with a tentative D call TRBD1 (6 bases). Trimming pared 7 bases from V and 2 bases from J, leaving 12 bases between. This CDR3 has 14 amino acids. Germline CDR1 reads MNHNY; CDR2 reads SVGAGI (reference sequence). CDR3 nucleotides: TGTGCCAGCATTAGCCAGGGGCCCTACAATGAGCAGTTCTTC. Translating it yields CASISQGPYNEQFF.

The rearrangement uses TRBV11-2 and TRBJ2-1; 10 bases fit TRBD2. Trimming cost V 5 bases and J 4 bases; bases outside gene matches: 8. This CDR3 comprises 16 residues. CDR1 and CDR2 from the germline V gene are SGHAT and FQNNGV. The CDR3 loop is CASSPGLAAYYNEQFF. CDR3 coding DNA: TGTGCCAGCAGCCCCGGACTAGCGGCTTATTACAATGAGCAGTTCTTC.

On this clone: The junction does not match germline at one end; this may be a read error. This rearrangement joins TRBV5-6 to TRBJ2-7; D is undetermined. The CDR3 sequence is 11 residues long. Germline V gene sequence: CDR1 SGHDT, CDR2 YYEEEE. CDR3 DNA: TGTGCCAGCAGCTTGGGGTCCCGCCGGGACTTC. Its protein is CASSLGSRRDF.

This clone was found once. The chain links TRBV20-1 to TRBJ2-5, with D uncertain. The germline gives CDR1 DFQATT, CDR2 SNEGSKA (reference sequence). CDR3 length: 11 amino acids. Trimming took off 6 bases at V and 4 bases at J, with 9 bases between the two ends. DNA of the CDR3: TGCAGTGCGAGTGGTGGAGAGACCCAGTACTTC. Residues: CSASGGETQYF.

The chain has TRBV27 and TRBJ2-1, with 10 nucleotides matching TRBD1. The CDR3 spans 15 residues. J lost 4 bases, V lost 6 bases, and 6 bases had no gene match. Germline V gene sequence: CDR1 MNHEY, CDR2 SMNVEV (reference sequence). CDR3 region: CASRLDRGLYNEQFF. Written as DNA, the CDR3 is TGTGCCAGCAGGCTTGACAGGGGGCTATACAATGAGCAGTTCTTC.

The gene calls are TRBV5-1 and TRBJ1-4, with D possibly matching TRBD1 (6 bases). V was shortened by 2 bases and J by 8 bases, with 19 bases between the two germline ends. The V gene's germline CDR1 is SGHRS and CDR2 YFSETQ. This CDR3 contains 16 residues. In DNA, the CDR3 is TGCGCCAGCAGCTTTACGCAACAGGGCATACGGGAAAAACTGTTTTTT. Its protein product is CASSFTQQGIREKLFF.

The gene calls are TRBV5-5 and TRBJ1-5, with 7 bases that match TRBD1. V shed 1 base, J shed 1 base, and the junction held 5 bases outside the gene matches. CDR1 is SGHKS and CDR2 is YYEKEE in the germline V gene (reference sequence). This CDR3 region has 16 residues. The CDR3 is CASSLYSGGSNQPQHF. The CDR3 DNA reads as TGTGCCAGCAGCTTGTATTCAGGGGGAAGCAATCAGCCCCAGCATTTT.

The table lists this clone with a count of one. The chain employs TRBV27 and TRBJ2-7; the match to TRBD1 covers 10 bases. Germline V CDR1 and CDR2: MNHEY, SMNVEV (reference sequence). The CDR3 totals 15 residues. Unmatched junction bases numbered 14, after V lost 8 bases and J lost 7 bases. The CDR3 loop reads CASRNPGQGFGEQYF. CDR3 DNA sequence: TGTGCCAGCCGAAATCCGGGACAGGGGTTTGGGGAGCAGTACTTC.

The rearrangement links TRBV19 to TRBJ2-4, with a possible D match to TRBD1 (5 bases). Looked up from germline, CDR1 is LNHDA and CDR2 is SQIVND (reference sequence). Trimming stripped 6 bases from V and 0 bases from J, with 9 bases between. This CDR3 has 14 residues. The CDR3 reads CASRTTEAKNIQYF. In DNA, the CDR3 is TGTGCCAGTAGGACGACAGAAGCCAAAAACATTCAGTACTTC.

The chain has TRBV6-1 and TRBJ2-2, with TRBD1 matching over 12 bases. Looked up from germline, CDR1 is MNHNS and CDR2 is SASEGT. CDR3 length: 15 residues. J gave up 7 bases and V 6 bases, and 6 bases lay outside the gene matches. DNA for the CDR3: TGTGCCAGCAGGCCGGGACAGGGGGCGGTCGGGGAGCTGTTTTTT. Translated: CASRPGQGAVGELFF.